This entry lists 4 T cell receptor beta chains sequenced from one sample in a study of technical replicates of blood from a handful of donors. The table came from immunoSEQ multiplex PCR; TCRdb's copy has only in-frame clones and leaves some out. The table has approximately 76,000 clones, 91% seen once. The specimen sequenced was T cells isolated from PBMCs. Source of these receptors: a human donor in good health.

This chain connects TRBV6-6 to TRBJ1-5, with D uncertain. The germline gives CDR1 MNHNY, CDR2 SVGAGI (reference sequence). The CDR3 sequence is 13 residues long. The V and J ends lost 7 bases and 4 bases respectively, with 11 bases between them. CDR3 bases: TGTGCCAGCACCCAAAACATTAATCAGCCCCAGCATTTT. Its protein is CASTQNINQPQHF.

This clone has just a few counts. The CDR3 protein is CASQEGVYTEAFF. Here the CDR3 DNA reads TGTGCCAGTCAAGAAGGGGTTTACACTGAAGCTTTCTTT. This chain uses TRBV19 with TRBJ1-1; D may be TRBD1 (5 bases). Germline CDR1 and CDR2: LNHDA and SQIVND (reference sequence). This CDR3 contains 13 residues. The V gene lost 8 bases and the J gene lost 3 bases, with 13 bases spanning the gap. The entire variable domain, with the rest obtained from reference TRBV19 and TRBJ1-1, is as follows: DGGITQSPKYLFRKEGQNVTLSCEQNLNHDAMYWYRQDPGQGLRLIYYSQIVNDFQKGDIAEGYSVSREKKESFPLTVTSAQKNPTAFYLCASQEGVYTEAFFGQGTRLTVV.

V and J are TRBV5-1 and TRBJ2-7; 8 bases match TRBD2. J gave up 3 bases and V 2 bases, and 4 bases lay outside the gene matches. The CDR3 totals 14 residues. Germline V gives CDR1 SGHRS, CDR2 YFSETQ. CDR3 amino acids: CASSFSGRVYEQYF. CDR3 coding DNA: TGCGCCAGCAGCTTCAGCGGGAGAGTCTACGAGCAGTACTTC.

The chain couples TRBV4-1 to TRBJ1-5, with D perhaps TRBD1 (5 bases). V shed 5 bases and J shed 2 bases, with 16 bases lying between them. CDR1 and CDR2 from the germline V gene are MGHRA and YSYEKL. This CDR3 comprises 16 residues. CDR3 in DNA: TGCGCCAGCAGCGACTTACCGGAAGGGGGCAATCAGCCCCAGCATTTT. Encoded protein: CASSDLPEGGNQPQHF.